Following are 27 T cell receptor beta chains from one sample sequenced in a study of regulatory T cells in long-lasting Graves disease. In building TCR beta libraries, iRepertoire HTBI primers were used together with Arm-PCR of CDR3 regions. TCRdb passed the multiplex PCR reads through MiXCR, listing each CDR3 protein once. The repertoire consists of around 400,000 distinct CDR3 sequences, with 15% to 19% occurring once and the leading ten covering 20% to 25%. Time point described: newly diagnosed GD, antithyroid drugs for less than 3 months. Scientists built the TCR library using RNA that was extracted from PBMCs. Sequencing was performed on peripheral blood mononuclear cells (PBMCs), taken at new diagnosis, from a patient treated with antithyroid drugs. Receptor source: a female donor with Graves disease.

This clonotype was seen many times. The CDR3 nucleotides read TGCGCCAGCAGCTTGGGGTATGACCCTATATTGGGCTACGAGCAGTACTTC. Protein product: CASSLGYDPILGYEQYF. This chain links TRBV5-1 with TRBJ2-7, with D unclear. The V gene's germline CDR1 is SGHRS and CDR2 YFSETQ. V dropped 0 bases and J dropped 3 bases, with 19 bases sitting between them. The CDR3 spans 17 residues. The complete variable domain, with remaining parts taken from reference TRBV5-1 and TRBJ2-7, reads KAGVTQTPRYLIKTRGQQVTLSCSPISGHRSVSWYQQTPGQGLQFLFEYFSETQRNKGNFPGRFSGRQFSNSRSEMNVSTLELGDSALYLCASSLGYDPILGYEQYFGPGTRLTVT.

This clonotype was seen at least ten times. CDR3 in amino acids: CASSQGLAGGQETQYF. The CDR3 DNA reads as TGTGCCAGCAGCCAGGGACTAGCGGGGGGGCAAGAGACCCAGTACTTC. The J gene is TRBJ2-5, the V gene TRBV6-1; the match to TRBD2 covers 16 bases. Germline CDR1 and CDR2: MNHNS and SASEGT. CDR3 length: 16 residues. V lost 6 bases, J lost 2 bases, and 3 bases stayed unmatched.

The chain combines TRBV18 with TRBJ1-5; 9 bases match TRBD1. With 8 bases clipped from V and 7 bases from J, the junction kept 9 bases outside the gene matches. Looked up from germline, CDR1 is KGHSH and CDR2 is LQKENI. The CDR3 sequence is 14 residues long. The CDR3 region has the DNA TGTGCCAGCCCCAGAAACAGGGGGCGGCAGCCCCAGCATTTT. This translates into CASPRNRGRQPQHF. Based on the CDR3 plus reference TRBV18 and TRBJ1-5, the full variable domain is NAGVMQNPRHLVRRRGQEARLRCSPMKGHSHVYWYRQLPEEGLKFMVYLQKENIIDESGMPKERFSAEFPKEGPSILRIQQVVRGDSAAYFCASPRNRGRQPQHFGDGTRLSIL.

This chain connects TRBV9 to TRBJ2-5; 12 positions match TRBD2. The CDR3 is 15 amino acids. The V gene's germline CDR1 is SGDLS and CDR2 YYNGEE. The J segment lost 5 bases and the V segment lost 4 bases, leaving 6 bases of the junction unmatched. CDR3 sequence reads: CASSQTSGSLETQYF. The CDR3 DNA reads TGTGCCAGCAGCCAGACTAGCGGGAGTTTGGAGACCCAGTACTTC.

This clonotype has at least ten counts. The chain is built from TRBV27 and TRBJ1-5; no definite D call. The germline gives CDR1 MNHEY, CDR2 SMNVEV (reference sequence). Trimming cost V 5 bases and J 6 bases, with 11 bases left between them. The CDR3 extends over 13 amino acids. CDR3 protein: CASSPRTGQPQHF. The CDR3 region has the DNA TGTGCCAGCAGTCCCCGCACTGGTCAGCCCCAGCATTTT.

Comment on this clonotype: A far bigger clonotype differs at one base, so this is likely a read error. The CDR3 DNA follows: TGTGCCAGCAGCTTACGACTAGCGGGGGATGGCACAGATACGCAGTATTTT. The encoded protein is CASSLRLAGDGTDTQYF. The chain has TRBV7-9 and TRBJ2-3; 12 positions match TRBD2. The CDR3 is 17 amino acids. After removal of 2 bases from V and 1 base from J, the junction contained 4 bases not matched to a gene. Germline CDR1 reads SEHNR; CDR2 reads FQNEAQ (reference sequence).

This clonotype has a count of ten or more. In nucleotides, the CDR3 is TGTGCCAGCAGTTTGGGAGTTGAGCAGTTCTTC. Its protein is CASSLGVEQFF. V usage is TRBV12-3 or TRBV12-4 and J usage is TRBJ2-1; perhaps TRBD2 as D (5 bases). The CDR3 consists of 11 residues. V was shortened by 3 bases and J by 9 bases, with 6 bases between the two germline ends.

The chain combines TRBV11-1 with TRBJ2-7; TRBD2 matches 10 bases. The junction had 13 bases not matched to a gene; V was cut back by 10 bases and J by 4 bases. This CDR3 is 15 amino acids long. The germline gives CDR1 SGHAT, CDR2 FQDESV (reference sequence). DNA for the CDR3: TGTGCCATCGGGTCACCAGCGGGAGGGGGTTACGAGCAGTACTTC. Translating gives CAIGSPAGGGYEQYF.

This clonotype was seen at least ten times. The rearrangement links TRBV24-1 to TRBJ1-1; 8 positions agree with TRBD1. CDR3 length: 18 residues. Germline CDR1 and CDR2: KGHDR and SFDVKD. The V gene end was trimmed by 0 bases and the J gene end by 5 bases; junction bases not matched to a gene: 13. In DNA form, the CDR3 reads TGTGCCACCAGTGATTTGAGCAGGGGGCGCGTCAGGGATACTGAAGCTTTCTTT. This encodes CATSDLSRGRVRDTEAFF.

Remarks on this clonotype: With a much larger clone just one base away, this may be a read error. The CDR3 nucleotides are TGTGCCAGCAGCGTAGGTGACTCCTACAATGTGCAGTTCTTC. It is translated as CASSVGDSYNVQFF. This sequence joins TRBV9 and TRBJ2-1; no reliable D call. From germline, CDR1 is SGDLS and CDR2 YYNGEE. The CDR3 length is 14 residues.

This clonotype appeared many times. The chain has TRBV9 and TRBJ1-2; tentative D call: TRBD1 (5 bases). Trimming shortened V by 4 bases and J by 6 bases, and 16 bases separated the two germline ends. This CDR3 has 14 residues. Germline values: CDR1 SGDLS, CDR2 YYNGEE. CDR3 DNA sequence: TGTGCCAGCAGCCCAGGGACGAGACCGGATGGCTACACCTTC. Its protein is CASSPGTRPDGYTF.

This clonotype showed up just a few times. The rearrangement links TRBV12-5 to TRBJ1-5; D not resolved. The length of the CDR3 is 16 residues. Looked up from germline, CDR1 is LGHNT and CDR2 is FRNRAP. V gave up 5 bases and J gave up 3 bases, with 17 bases separating them. CDR3 sequence (DNA): TGTGCTAGTGGTACCAACATTCGAGACACCAATCAGCCCCAGCATTTT. Protein sequence: CASGTNIRDTNQPQHF.

This clonotype was seen many times. The rearrangement uses TRBV20-1 and TRBJ2-2; no definite D call. The CDR3 is 12 amino acids. V lost 2 bases and J 3 bases, leaving 4 bases between the germline ends. Germline CDR1 reads DFQATT; CDR2 reads SNEGSKA (reference sequence). CDR3 in amino acids: CSARLDTGELFF. For the CDR3, the DNA is TGCAGTGCTAGACTCGACACCGGGGAGCTGTTTTTT.

Concerning this clonotype: One end of the junction varies from germline; a read error may be responsible. The chain is built from TRBV7-3 and TRBJ2-7, with D possibly TRBD2 on 5 matching bases. Germline values: CDR1 SGHTA, CDR2 FQGTGA. The CDR3 has 14 residues. The CDR3 sequence is CASSFTTISHEQYF. CDR3 nucleotides: TGTGCCAGCAGCTTTACGACTATCTCCCACGAGCAGTACTTC.

This clonotype was seen at least ten times. The chain links TRBV27 to TRBJ1-1; 8 bases agree with TRBD1. CDR1 MNHEY and CDR2 SMNVEV come from the germline V gene (reference sequence). V dropped 0 bases and J dropped 4; count of bases not matched to a gene: 16. The CDR3 extends over 19 amino acids. CDR3 loop: CASSLSLPQGAGSVTEAFF. The CDR3 region has the DNA TGTGCCAGCAGTTTATCGCTCCCTCAGGGGGCAGGGAGTGTCACTGAAGCTTTCTTT.

V is TRBV10-3 and J is TRBJ1-1; D gene ambiguous. There are 15 residues in the CDR3. Deletions cut 2 bases from V and 10 bases from J, with 20 bases between. The V gene's germline CDR1 is ENHRY and CDR2 SYGVKD. This CDR3 is CAISERQLDVAGAFF. DNA for the CDR3: TGTGCCATCAGTGAGAGGCAGTTAGATGTTGCGGGAGCTTTCTTT.

This clonotype was counted a few times. The chain combines TRBV10-3 with TRBJ2-3; D perhaps matches TRBD2 (5 bases). Germline CDR1 and CDR2: ENHRY and SYGVKD. V was pared by 5 bases and J by 3 bases, with 21 bases between. The CDR3 runs 17 residues. The CDR3 coding sequence is TGTGCCATCAGTCCGGGAAGCGGCCGAGTTTTAACAGATACGCAGTATTTT. This sequence encodes CAISPGSGRVLTDTQYF.

The CDR3 coding sequence is TGCAGTGCTAGAGAATTTGGCTTTACCGCTCCTGAAGCTTTCTTT. Its protein is CSAREFGFTAPEAFF. The J gene is TRBJ1-1, the V gene TRBV20-1; unclear D gene. Per the germline V gene, CDR1 is DFQATT and CDR2 is SNEGSKA (reference sequence). V gave up 0 bases and J gave up 6 bases, with 17 bases separating them. The CDR3 runs 15 residues.

This clonotype has at least ten counts. This chain uses TRBV2 with TRBJ1-1; the D is unclear. The germline V gene has CDR1 SNHLY and CDR2 FYNNEI. Deletions cut 3 bases from V and 4 bases from J, with 12 bases between. The CDR3 contains 14 residues. CDR3 sequence (DNA): TGTGCCAGCAGTGACGACATTTCTATCACTGAAGCTTTCTTT. This encodes CASSDDISITEAFF.

V and J are TRBV7-2 and TRBJ1-2; 7 bases match TRBD1. The V gene's germline CDR1 is SGHTA and CDR2 FQGNSA. Unmatched junction bases numbered 8, after V lost 6 bases and J lost 4 bases. There are 14 residues in the CDR3. Here the CDR3 reads CASRMTGSVYGYTF. CDR3 in DNA: TGTGCCAGCAGAATGACAGGGTCAGTCTATGGCTACACCTTC.

This clonotype was counted ten times or more. The chain is built from TRBV12-3 or TRBV12-4 and TRBJ1-1; D not resolved. V was pared by 5 bases and J by 1 base, with 11 bases between. This CDR3 has 14 amino acids. CDR3 DNA: TGTGCCAGCAGTCGTGGCCTCTCGAACACTGAAGCTTTCTTT. Its protein is CASSRGLSNTEAFF.

Only a few counts were recorded for this clonotype. V is TRBV28 and J is TRBJ2-1; TRBD2 matches 10 bases. The J segment lost 8 bases and the V segment lost 5 bases, leaving 6 bases of the junction unmatched. The CDR3 has 14 amino acids. Germline V gene lookup returns CDR1 MDHEN and CDR2 SYDVKM. CDR3 in DNA: TGTGCCAGCAGTCCAGCGGGAGGGTTGGATGAGCAGTTCTTC. Residues: CASSPAGGLDEQFF.

This clonotype occurred many times. The V and J genes are TRBV27 and TRBJ2-5; D is uncertain. V was shortened by 3 bases and J by 5 bases, with 19 bases between the two germline ends. In germline, CDR1 is MNHEY, CDR2 SMNVEV (reference sequence). This CDR3 region has 16 residues. The CDR3 region is CASSFSVLRSQETQYF. CDR3 bases: TGTGCCAGCAGTTTTTCGGTACTGAGGAGTCAGGAGACCCAGTACTTC.

V and J are TRBV6-2 or TRBV6-3 and TRBJ2-7, with a possible D match to TRBD1 (5 bases). The V end lost 6 bases, the J end lost 0 bases, and 18 bases lay between the germline ends. Per germline, CDR1 MNHEY and CDR2 SVGEGT. This CDR3 has 16 residues. The CDR3 reads CASSYMDIESSYEQYF. In nucleotides, the CDR3 is TGTGCCAGCAGCTACATGGACATCGAGAGCTCCTACGAGCAGTACTTC.

The V and J genes are TRBV20-1 and TRBJ2-7; 7 bases match TRBD2. Germline V gene data show CDR1 as DFQATT and CDR2 as SNEGSKA (reference sequence). The V gene end was trimmed by 3 bases and the J gene end by 3 bases; junction bases not matched to a gene: 14. This CDR3 is built from 16 residues. This chain's CDR3 is CSARPPRTSLHYEQYF. CDR3 bases: TGCAGTGCTAGGCCTCCTAGGACTAGTCTCCACTACGAGCAGTACTTC.

By its share, this clonotype is large (0.1 to 1%). As DNA, the CDR3 is TGTGCCAGCAGCCCTGGGACAGGGAGTCGTCGCTACACCTTC. Protein product: CASSPGTGSRRYTF. The chain uses TRBV3-1 and TRBJ1-2, with 9 bases aligning to TRBD1. Germline V lookup: CDR1 LGHDT, CDR2 YNNKEL (reference sequence). V was pared by 4 bases and J by 9 bases, with 9 bases of the junction left unmatched. The CDR3 loop spans 14 amino acids.

This clonotype was found many times. The genes are TRBV27 and TRBJ2-7; perhaps TRBD2 as D (5 bases). This CDR3 has 16 residues. Germline V gene lookup returns CDR1 MNHEY and CDR2 SMNVEV (reference sequence). The V gene lost 3 bases and the J gene lost 5 bases, with 20 bases spanning the gap. The CDR3 region is CASSFKFRRAVHEQYF. Here the CDR3 DNA reads TGTGCCAGCAGTTTTAAGTTCCGGCGGGCGGTCCACGAGCAGTACTTC.